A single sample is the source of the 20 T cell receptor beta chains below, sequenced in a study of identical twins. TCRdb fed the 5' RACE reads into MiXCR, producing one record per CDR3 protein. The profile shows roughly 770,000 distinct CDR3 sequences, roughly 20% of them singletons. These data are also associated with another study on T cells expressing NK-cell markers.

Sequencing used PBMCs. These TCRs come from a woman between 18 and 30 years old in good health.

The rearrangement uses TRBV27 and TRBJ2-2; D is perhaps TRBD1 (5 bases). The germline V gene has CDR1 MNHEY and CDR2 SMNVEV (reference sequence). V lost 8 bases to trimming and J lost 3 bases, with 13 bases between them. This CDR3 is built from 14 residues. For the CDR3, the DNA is TGTGCCAGCGCCAGGGTTGTCGACACCGGGGAGCTGTTTTTT. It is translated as CASARVVDTGELFF.

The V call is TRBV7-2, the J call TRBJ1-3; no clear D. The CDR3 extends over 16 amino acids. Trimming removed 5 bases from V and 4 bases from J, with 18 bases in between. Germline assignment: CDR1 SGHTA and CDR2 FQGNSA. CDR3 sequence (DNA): TGTGCCAGCAGCCCCGGGGTACAATCTGGGGGAAACACCATATATTTT. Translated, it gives CASSPGVQSGGNTIYF.

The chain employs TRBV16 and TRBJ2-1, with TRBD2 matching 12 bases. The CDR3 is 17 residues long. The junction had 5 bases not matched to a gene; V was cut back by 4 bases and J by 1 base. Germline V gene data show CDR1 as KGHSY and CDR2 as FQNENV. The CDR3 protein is CASSRGLAGISYNEQFF. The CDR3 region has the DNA TGTGCCAGCAGCCGAGGACTAGCGGGAATTTCCTACAATGAGCAGTTCTTC.

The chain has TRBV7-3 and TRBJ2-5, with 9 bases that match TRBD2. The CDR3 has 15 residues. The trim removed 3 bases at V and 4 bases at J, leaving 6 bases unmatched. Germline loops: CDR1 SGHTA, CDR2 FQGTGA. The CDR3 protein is CASSFAGLAGETQYF. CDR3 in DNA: TGTGCCAGCAGCTTCGCGGGACTAGCTGGAGAGACCCAGTACTTC.

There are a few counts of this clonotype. The chain's CDR3 is CATSRASSYEQYF. The DNA for the CDR3 is TGTGCCACCAGCAGAGCGAGCTCCTACGAGCAGTACTTC. The rearrangement uses TRBV15 and TRBJ2-7, with D unresolved. The CDR3 totals 13 residues. The V end was cut by 1 base, the J end by 0 bases, with 4 bases between. Germline V lookup: CDR1 LNHNV, CDR2 YYDKDF (reference sequence).

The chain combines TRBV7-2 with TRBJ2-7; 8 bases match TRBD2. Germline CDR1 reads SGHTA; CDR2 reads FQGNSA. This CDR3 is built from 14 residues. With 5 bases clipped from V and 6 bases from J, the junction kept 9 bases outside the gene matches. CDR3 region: CASSPQAGAAEQYF. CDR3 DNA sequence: TGTGCCAGCAGCCCTCAAGCGGGGGCGGCCGAGCAGTACTTC.

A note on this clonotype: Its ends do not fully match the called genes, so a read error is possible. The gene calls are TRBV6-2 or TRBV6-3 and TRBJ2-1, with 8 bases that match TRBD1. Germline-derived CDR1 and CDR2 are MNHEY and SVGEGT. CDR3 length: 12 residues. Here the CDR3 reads CASSTLATGAVF. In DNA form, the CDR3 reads TGTGCCAGCAGCACTTTAGCGACAGGGGCAGTCTTC.

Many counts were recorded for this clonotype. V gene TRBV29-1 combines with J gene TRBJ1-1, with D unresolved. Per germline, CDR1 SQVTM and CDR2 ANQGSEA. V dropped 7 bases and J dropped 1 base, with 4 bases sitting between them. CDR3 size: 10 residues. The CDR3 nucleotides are TGCAGCGCTCAGAACACTGAAGCTTTCTTT. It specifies CSAQNTEAFF.

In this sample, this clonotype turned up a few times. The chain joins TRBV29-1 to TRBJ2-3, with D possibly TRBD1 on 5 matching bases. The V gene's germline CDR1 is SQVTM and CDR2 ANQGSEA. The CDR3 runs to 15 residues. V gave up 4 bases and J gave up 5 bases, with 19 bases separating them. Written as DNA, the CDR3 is TGCAGCGTTGGAACTAAGGCAGGGTATGGAGATACGCAGTATTTT. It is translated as CSVGTKAGYGDTQYF.

The chain's CDR3 is CASSYSHPAKYEQYF. The CDR3 DNA sequence: TGCGCCAGCAGCTATTCCCACCCGGCGAAGTACGAGCAGTACTTC. V and J are TRBV5-1 and TRBJ2-7; D not certain. This CDR3 contains 15 residues. Trimming cost V 3 bases and J 4 bases, with 17 bases left between them. Germline-derived CDR1 and CDR2 are SGHRS and YFSETQ.

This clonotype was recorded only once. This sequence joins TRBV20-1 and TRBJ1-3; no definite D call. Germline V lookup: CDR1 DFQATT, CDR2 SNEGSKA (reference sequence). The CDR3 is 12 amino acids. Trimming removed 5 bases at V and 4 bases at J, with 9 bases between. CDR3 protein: CSAPRRGNTIYF. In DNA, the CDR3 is TGCAGTGCTCCCCGTCGGGGAAACACCATATATTTT.

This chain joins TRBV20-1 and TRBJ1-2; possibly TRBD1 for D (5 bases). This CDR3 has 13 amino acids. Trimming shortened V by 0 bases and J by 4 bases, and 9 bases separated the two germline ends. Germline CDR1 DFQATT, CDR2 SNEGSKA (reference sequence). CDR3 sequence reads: CSARDAGIYGYTF. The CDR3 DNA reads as TGCAGTGCTAGAGATGCAGGGATCTATGGCTACACCTTC.

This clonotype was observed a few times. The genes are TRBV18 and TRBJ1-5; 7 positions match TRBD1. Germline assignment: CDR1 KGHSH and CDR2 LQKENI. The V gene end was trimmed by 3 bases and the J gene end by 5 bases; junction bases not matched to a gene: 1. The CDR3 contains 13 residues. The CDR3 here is CASSPQGDQPQHF. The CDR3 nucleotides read TGTGCCAGCTCACCGCAGGGGGATCAGCCCCAGCATTTT.

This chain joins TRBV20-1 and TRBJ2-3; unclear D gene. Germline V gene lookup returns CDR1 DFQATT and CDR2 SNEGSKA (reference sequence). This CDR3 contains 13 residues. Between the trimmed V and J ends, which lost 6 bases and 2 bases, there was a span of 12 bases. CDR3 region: CSAKTTSTDTQYF. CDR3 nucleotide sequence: TGCAGTGCCAAAACTACTTCCACAGATACGCAGTATTTT.

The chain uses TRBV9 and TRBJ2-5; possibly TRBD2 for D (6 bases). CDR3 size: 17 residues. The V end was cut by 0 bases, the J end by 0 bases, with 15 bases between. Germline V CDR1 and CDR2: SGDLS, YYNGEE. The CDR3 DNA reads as TGTGCCAGCAGCGTAGACCCTCGGGGGTCGGACCAAGAGACCCAGTACTTC. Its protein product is CASSVDPRGSDQETQYF.

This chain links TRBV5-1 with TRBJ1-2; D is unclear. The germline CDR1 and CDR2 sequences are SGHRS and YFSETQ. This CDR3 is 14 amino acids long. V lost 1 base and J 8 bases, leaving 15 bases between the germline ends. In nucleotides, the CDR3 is TGCGCCAGCAGCTTGCGGTGGGGAGAGCGAGGCTACACCTTC. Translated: CASSLRWGERGYTF.

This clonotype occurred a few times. The CDR3 loop reads CASSLSRGRHTGELFF. CDR3 sequence (DNA): TGTGCCAGCAGTTTATCTAGGGGGCGCCACACCGGGGAGCTGTTTTTT. The chain employs TRBV12-3 or TRBV12-4 and TRBJ2-2; 7 nucleotides align to TRBD1. V lost 2 bases to trimming and J lost 3 bases; unmatched junction nucleotides: 6. The CDR3 length is 16 residues.

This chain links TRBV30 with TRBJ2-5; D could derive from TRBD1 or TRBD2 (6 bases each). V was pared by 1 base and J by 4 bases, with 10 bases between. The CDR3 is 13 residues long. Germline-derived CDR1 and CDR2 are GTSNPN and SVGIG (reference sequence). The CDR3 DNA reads TGTGCCTGGAGTGGTGGGGGGCGAGAGACCCAGTACTTC. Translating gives CAWSGGGRETQYF.

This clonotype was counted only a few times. CDR3 loop: CASSTRPGHDEKLFF. The DNA for the CDR3 is TGTGCCAGCTCTACAAGGCCGGGACACGATGAAAAACTGTTTTTT. This sequence joins TRBV18 and TRBJ1-4, with TRBD1 as a possible D gene (6 bases). Trimming shortened V by 6 bases and J by 6 bases, and 17 bases separated the two germline ends. The CDR3 sequence is 15 residues long. Germline lookup yields CDR1 KGHSH and CDR2 LQKENI.

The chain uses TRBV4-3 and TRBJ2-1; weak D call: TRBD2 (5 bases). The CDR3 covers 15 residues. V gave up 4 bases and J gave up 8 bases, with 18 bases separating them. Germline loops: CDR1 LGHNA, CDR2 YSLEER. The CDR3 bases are TGCGCCAGCAGCCTTCAAAGAGGGCTCCGGGATGAGCAGTTCTTC. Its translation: CASSLQRGLRDEQFF.